This is a list of T cell receptor beta chains from one sample in a study of T cell responses to AZD1222 COVID-19 vaccine. Method: immunoSEQ multiplex PCR; TCRdb's copy keeps in-frame clones and lacks some. This table holds about 190,000 clones, approximately 90% found once. Here the sequenced sample was peripheral blood, taken on day 0 of AZD1222 vaccination. The receptors here all came from an adult in good health. The CDR3 runs from the conserved cysteine through the conserved F or W. The D gene is left open where the match is weak. The listing skips clone size in some rows; elsewhere it reads once, few, many or a size class.

v_gene,d_gene,j_gene,abundance,CDR3nt,CDR3aa
TRBV5-1,TRBD2,TRBJ2-7,-,TGCGCCAGCAGCCCAGGACTAGCGGACTACGAGCAGTACTTC,CASSPGLADYEQYF
TRBV3-1/TRBV3-2,TRBD2,TRBJ2-1,-,TGTGCCAGCAGCCAAGTGGAGCGGGGGGGCGGTGAGCAGTTCTTC,CASSQVERGGGEQFF
TRBV7-9,TRBD1,TRBJ2-2,-,TGTGCCAGCACCACCGGGACAGGGTACACCGGGGAGCTGTTTTTT,CASTTGTGYTGELFF
TRBV5-4,-,TRBJ2-7,-,TGTGCCAGCTCCCCTGGACAGAGCTCCTACGAGCAGTACTTC,CASSPGQSSYEQYF
TRBV27,-,TRBJ2-7,-,TGTGCCAGCAGTTTACTGCGGGGGACAGGCTACGAGCAGTACTTC,CASSLLRGTGYEQYF
TRBV7-9,TRBD1,TRBJ1-6,-,TGTGCCAGCAGCTTAGCCCCAGACAGGGTGGGTTCACCCCTCCACTTT,CASSLAPDRVGSPLHF
TRBV11-2,TRBD2,TRBJ2-1,-,TGTGCCAGCAGCTTGGCGGGGGGGAGACAGTACAATGAGCAGTTCTTC,CASSLAGGRQYNEQFF
TRBV18,-,TRBJ1-4,-,TGTGCCAGCTCCTCGAGACAAAATGAAAAACTGTTTTTT,CASSSRQNEKLFF
TRBV7-3,TRBD1,TRBJ2-3,-,TGTGCCAGCAGCTCCCAGACAGGGGTTTCCCCAGATACGCAGTATTTT,CASSSQTGVSPDTQYF
TRBV27,-,TRBJ2-3,-,TGTGCCAGCAGGCGGGACCAGGGGACGATCCCAGATACGCAGTATTTT,CASRRDQGTIPDTQYF
TRBV2,-,TRBJ1-1,-,TGTGCCAGAGAGGGGGGCAGGGGTGGCACTGAAGCTTTCTTT,CAREGGRGGTEAFF
TRBV5-1,-,TRBJ1-2,-,TGCGCCAGCATGGGGGACGCAGCCGGCTACACCTTC,CASMGDAAGYTF
TRBV5-1,-,TRBJ2-7,once,TGCGCCAGCAGCTTAACCGTCGGGAGCTACGAGCAGTACTTC,CASSLTVGSYEQYF
TRBV13,TRBD1,TRBJ2-7,-,TGTGCCAGCAGCTCGACCGGGACAGGGGGATTCTACGAGCAGTACTTC,CASSSTGTGGFYEQYF
TRBV28,-,TRBJ1-1,-,TGTGCCAGCAGTTTTTGGGGCGGGGATGGTACTGAAGCTTTCTTT,CASSFWGGDGTEAFF
TRBV6-1,TRBD1,TRBJ1-2,-,TGTGCCAGCAGTGAATTAGGGACAGGAGCTAACTATGGCTACACCTTC,CASSELGTGANYGYTF
TRBV5-1,-,TRBJ1-6,-,TGCGCCAGCAGCTTCCGGCAGGGCTATAATTCACCCCTCCACTTT,CASSFRQGYNSPLHF
TRBV27,TRBD2,TRBJ2-7,-,TGTGCCAGCAGTTTATCGGGTACTAGCGGATCCTACGAGCAGTACTTC,CASSLSGTSGSYEQYF